These 28 T cell receptor beta chains were all obtained from the same sample, sequenced in a study of cytomegalovirus exposure and HLA in healthy donors. PCR primers comprised 60 Vbeta and 13 Jbeta primers. Method: immunoSEQ multiplex PCR; TCRdb's copy keeps in-frame clones and lacks some. The sample holds 200,000 to 250,000 clones, 65% to 80% seen once. Sequenced sample: PBMCs. These receptors all come from a man aged 50-60 years in good health and CMV-seronegative.

This clone was seen once. The chain links TRBV6-5 to TRBJ2-7; the match to TRBD2 covers 12 bases. This CDR3 is built from 13 residues. Germline CDR1 and CDR2: MNHEY and SVGAGI. V gave up 4 bases and J gave up 6 bases; unmatched junction bases: 1. CDR3 protein: CASSSGLAGEQYF. DNA for the CDR3: TGTGCCAGCAGTTCGGGACTAGCGGGCGAGCAGTACTTC.

This chain joins TRBV28 and TRBJ1-2, with TRBD1 matching over 8 bases. The J segment lost 8 bases and the V segment lost 6 bases, leaving 5 bases of the junction unmatched. The germline V gene has CDR1 MDHEN and CDR2 SYDVKM. There are 12 residues in the CDR3. CDR3 sequence (DNA): TGTGCCAGCAGAACAGGGGGTCGAGGCTACACCTTC. Protein sequence: CASRTGGRGYTF.

V is TRBV18 and J is TRBJ2-7; TRBD1 might be the D (5 bases). This CDR3 has 14 residues. CDR1 is KGHSH, CDR2 LQKENI, per germline. V lost 6 bases and J lost 6, with 18 bases in between. The CDR3: CASSPFEGAAEQYF. In DNA, the CDR3 is TGTGCCAGCTCCCCCTTTGAAGGGGCCGCCGAGCAGTACTTC. Drawing the rest from reference TRBV18 and TRBJ2-7, the complete variable domain is NAGVMQNPRHLVRRRGQEARLRCSPMKGHSHVYWYRQLPEEGLKFMVYLQKENIIDESGMPKERFSAEFPKEGPSILRIQQVVRGDSAAYFCASSPFEGAAEQYFGPGTRLTVT.

This chain connects TRBV5-4 to TRBJ2-7; 7 nucleotides match TRBD1. The CDR3 loop spans 14 amino acids. Losses at the gene ends were 2 bases for V and 4 bases for J; bases not matched to a gene: 6. CDR1 SGHNT and CDR2 YYREEE come from the germline V gene (reference sequence). The CDR3 DNA sequence: TGTGCCAGCAGCTTAGGGGGCAGGGAGTACGAGCAGTACTTC. It codes for CASSLGGREYEQYF.

The chain couples TRBV5-1 to TRBJ2-2; tentatively, D is TRBD1 (6 bases). The CDR3 is 14 residues long. V was clipped by 0 bases and J by 4 bases, with 7 bases between them. CDR1 is SGHRS and CDR2 is YFSETQ in the germline V gene. CDR3 sequence reads: CASSLDRVTGELFF. CDR3 nucleotide sequence: TGCGCCAGCAGCTTGGACAGGGTCACCGGGGAGCTGTTTTTT. The variable domain in full, with the rest retrieved from reference TRBV5-1 and TRBJ2-2, is KAGVTQTPRYLIKTRGQQVTLSCSPISGHRSVSWYQQTPGQGLQFLFEYFSETQRNKGNFPGRFSGRQFSNSRSEMNVSTLELGDSALYLCASSLDRVTGELFFGEGSRLTVL.

V usage is TRBV6-4 and J usage is TRBJ2-3; 7 bases line up with TRBD2. Germline trimming cut 2 bases from V and 2 bases from J; bases unmatched to any gene: 7. Germline CDR1 MRHNA, CDR2 SNTAGT. This CDR3 region has 16 residues. The CDR3 bases are TGTGCCAGCAGTGACCGGGCAAGCGGGAACACAGATACGCAGTATTTT. Its protein is CASSDRASGNTDTQYF.

CDR3 in DNA: TGTGCCTGGAGTGTTAGCGGGAGGCAGCAAGAGACCCAGTACTTC. Its translation is CAWSVSGRQQETQYF. The rearrangement uses TRBV30 and TRBJ2-5; 10 bases are a match to TRBD2. J lost 2 bases, V lost 0 bases, and 3 bases had no gene match. The germline V gene has CDR1 GTSNPN and CDR2 SVGIG (reference sequence). The CDR3 runs to 15 residues.

The CDR3 loop reads CASTASGLAGDEQFF. The CDR3 DNA reads TGTGCCAGCACCGCGTCGGGACTAGCGGGAGATGAGCAGTTCTTC. The chain combines TRBV27 with TRBJ2-1, with TRBD2 matching over 14 bases. The junction had 7 bases not matched to a gene; V was cut back by 7 bases and J by 8 bases. The CDR3 is 15 amino acids. Germline loops: CDR1 MNHEY, CDR2 SMNVEV (reference sequence).

Note on this clone: The junction departs from the called germline gene at one end, perhaps through a read error. Other DNA sequences from this sample encode an identical CDR3 as well. V is TRBV11-2 and J is TRBJ1-1; D is undetermined. The CDR3 length is 14 residues. The germline gives CDR1 SGHAT, CDR2 FQNNGV. The CDR3: CATRPSGGNTEAFF. For the CDR3, the DNA is TGCGCCACCCGACCGTCGGGAGGGAACACTGAAGCTTTCTTT.

This clone occurred once. The V gene is TRBV5-4, the J gene TRBJ1-2; 7 nucleotides line up with TRBD1. Trimming removed 2 bases from V and 4 bases from J; junction bases left unmatched: 8. This CDR3 spans 15 amino acids. Germline lookup yields CDR1 SGHNT and CDR2 YYREEE (reference sequence). CDR3: CASSLGQADGYGYTF. CDR3 nucleotide sequence: TGTGCCAGCAGCTTAGGACAGGCGGATGGCTATGGCTACACCTTC.

V gene TRBV7-3 combines with J gene TRBJ2-1; 9 nucleotides agree with TRBD2. The CDR3 is 15 residues long. V shed 4 bases, J shed 3 bases, and the junction held 4 bases outside the gene matches. Germline values: CDR1 SGHTA, CDR2 FQGTGA. CDR3 DNA sequence: TGTGCCAGCAGCTCTCGACTAGCGGTCTACAATGAGCAGTTCTTC. Translation: CASSSRLAVYNEQFF.

The chain combines TRBV5-1 with TRBJ2-4; possible D gene TRBD1, 5 bases. Germline CDR1 is SGHRS and CDR2 is YFSETQ. V lost 0 bases to trimming and J lost 0 bases, with 13 bases between them. CDR3 length: 17 amino acids. CDR3 sequence: CASSLERGSIAKNIQYF. The CDR3 DNA follows: TGCGCCAGCAGCTTGGAAAGGGGCTCAATAGCCAAAAACATTCAGTACTTC. Full variable domain (remainder filled in from reference TRBV5-1 and TRBJ2-4): KAGVTQTPRYLIKTRGQQVTLSCSPISGHRSVSWYQQTPGQGLQFLFEYFSETQRNKGNFPGRFSGRQFSNSRSEMNVSTLELGDSALYLCASSLERGSIAKNIQYFGAGTRLSVL.

V gene TRBV6-5 combines with J gene TRBJ2-7, with a weak D call TRBD1 (5 bases). Looked up from germline, CDR1 is MNHEY and CDR2 is SVGAGI. The CDR3 extends over 13 amino acids. V lost 11 bases and J 3 bases, leaving 17 bases between the germline ends. CDR3 amino acids: CACRKTGGYEQYF. The CDR3 nucleotides are TGTGCCTGTAGAAAAACAGGCGGCTACGAGCAGTACTTC.

The genes are TRBV30 and TRBJ2-5; 7 nucleotides align to TRBD2. The CDR3 is 14 residues long. Per germline, CDR1 GTSNPN and CDR2 SVGIG (reference sequence). After removal of 2 bases from V and 7 bases from J, the junction contained 10 bases not matched to a gene. The CDR3 here is CAWSRGGSAPTQYF. DNA for the CDR3: TGTGCCTGGAGTAGGGGCGGGAGCGCTCCGACCCAGTACTTC.

The chain couples TRBV5-1 to TRBJ2-3; 9 nucleotides match TRBD2. With 0 bases clipped from V and 6 bases from J, the junction kept 2 bases outside the gene matches. CDR3 length equals 14 residues. Germline V lookup: CDR1 SGHRS, CDR2 YFSETQ. This chain's CDR3 is CASSLASGEDTQYF. CDR3 DNA sequence: TGCGCCAGCAGCTTGGCTAGCGGGGAGGATACGCAGTATTTT.

The V gene is TRBV5-1, the J gene TRBJ1-6; 7 nucleotides agree with TRBD1. This CDR3 has 16 residues. Germline V gene lookup returns CDR1 SGHRS and CDR2 YFSETQ. V shed 3 bases and J 6 bases; nucleotides not matched to a gene: 9. CDR3 nucleotides: TGCGCCAGCAGCTCCCAGACAGGGTTGAGTAATTCACCCCTCCACTTT. The encoded protein is CASSSQTGLSNSPLHF.

This clone was seen a single time. This chain links TRBV7-9 with TRBJ1-4; tentative D call: TRBD1 (6 bases). CDR1 and CDR2 from the germline V gene are SEHNR and FQNEAQ (reference sequence). The CDR3 totals 16 residues. V lost 0 bases and J lost 0, with 8 bases in between. CDR3 protein: CASSLARGTTNEKLFF. Here the CDR3 DNA reads TGTGCCAGCAGCTTAGCCAGGGGTACAACTAATGAAAAACTGTTTTTT.

This clone was seen a single time. The rearrangement joins TRBV19 to TRBJ1-2; D unresolved. The CDR3 is 11 amino acids. Germline V CDR1 and CDR2: LNHDA, SQIVND (reference sequence). Trimming removed 6 bases from V and 7 bases from J, with 9 bases in between. The CDR3 DNA sequence: TGTGCCAGTAGGAGGGATTTTGGCTACACCTTC. Its protein is CASRRDFGYTF.

The chain carries TRBV7-9 and TRBJ1-1; 11 bases fit TRBD1. The J segment lost 2 bases and the V segment lost 5 bases, leaving 13 bases of the junction unmatched. Germline V gene sequence: CDR1 SEHNR, CDR2 FQNEAQ (reference sequence). CDR3 length equals 18 residues. The CDR3: CASSPDRGHVSGNTEAFF. The DNA for the CDR3 is TGTGCCAGCAGCCCGGACAGGGGGCATGTTTCAGGAAACACTGAAGCTTTCTTT.

The rearrangement links TRBV27 to TRBJ2-6, with D possibly being TRBD1 (6 bases). Trimming took 3 bases from V and 0 from J, leaving 15 bases between them. CDR1 and CDR2 from the germline V gene are MNHEY and SMNVEV (reference sequence). CDR3 length: 18 residues. CDR3 nucleotide sequence: TGTGCCAGCAGTTTTCGAAACAGGGCAAGCTCTGGGGCCAACGTCCTGACTTTC. It yields the protein CASSFRNRASSGANVLTF.

Note on this clone: Other DNA sequences in the sample encode the same CDR3. V gene TRBV5-5 combines with J gene TRBJ1-2, with D perhaps matching TRBD1 (6 bases). The CDR3 sequence is 12 residues long. Germline V gene sequence: CDR1 SGHKS, CDR2 YYEKEE (reference sequence). Trimming left V 3 bases short and J 4 bases short, with 7 bases between. CDR3 nucleotide sequence: TGTGCCAGCAGCTCGGACAGCTATGGCTACACCTTC. Translated: CASSSDSYGYTF.

The CDR3 here is CASSPRLEREQYF. In DNA, the CDR3 is TGTGCCAGCAGTCCTCGGCTGGAGAGAGAGCAGTACTTC. V is TRBV6-5 and J is TRBJ2-7; D gene unclear. With 5 bases removed from V and 7 bases from J, the gap between germline ends came to 15 bases. This CDR3 spans 13 amino acids. The germline CDR1 and CDR2 sequences are MNHEY and SVGAGI.

This clone was detected only a few times. This rearrangement joins TRBV5-4 to TRBJ2-3, with 11 bases identical to TRBD2. V gave up 4 bases and J gave up 4 bases; unmatched junction bases: 2. Germline V gene sequence: CDR1 SGHNT, CDR2 YYREEE (reference sequence). The CDR3 spans 14 residues. The CDR3 loop is CASSGGLAADTQYF. CDR3 DNA: TGTGCCAGCAGCGGGGGACTAGCGGCAGATACGCAGTATTTT.

This sequence joins TRBV7-2 and TRBJ2-7, with D possibly being TRBD2 (6 bases). CDR1 and CDR2 from the germline V gene are SGHTA and FQGNSA. Trimming left V 7 bases short and J 4 bases short, with 11 bases between. The CDR3 contains 12 residues. The CDR3 sequence: CASTPGGYEQYF. The CDR3 nucleotides are TGTGCCAGCACCCCTGGAGGGTACGAGCAGTACTTC.

This chain joins TRBV6-4 and TRBJ2-3, with D maybe TRBD2 (6 bases). This CDR3 spans 15 amino acids. V shed 0 bases and J shed 6 bases, with 13 bases lying between them. Germline V gives CDR1 MRHNA, CDR2 SNTAGT. The chain's CDR3 is CASSDSEVGGDTQYF. The CDR3 DNA reads as TGTGCCAGCAGTGACTCGGAAGTCGGAGGGGATACGCAGTATTTT.

The chain carries TRBV27 and TRBJ2-7; 10 nucleotides line up with TRBD1. Trimming removed 6 bases from V and 4 bases from J; junction bases left unmatched: 9. Germline-derived CDR1 and CDR2 are MNHEY and SMNVEV (reference sequence). The CDR3 runs to 15 residues. The DNA for the CDR3 is TGTGCCAGCAGCCTAGGGACAGGGGTGCGTTACGAGCAGTACTTC. Translating it yields CASSLGTGVRYEQYF.

This rearrangement joins TRBV2 to TRBJ1-5; 7 bases agree with TRBD1. There are 15 residues in the CDR3. V was pared by 3 bases and J by 10 bases, with 12 bases of the junction left unmatched. CDR1 SNHLY and CDR2 FYNNEI come from the germline V gene. The CDR3, as DNA: TGTGCCAGCAGTGAGTTCGGACAGGCATCCGGACCCCAGCATTTT. Protein: CASSEFGQASGPQHF.

The V call is TRBV5-4, the J call TRBJ1-1; 8 positions agree with TRBD1. V gave up 3 bases and J gave up 1 base; unmatched junction bases: 5. In germline, CDR1 is SGHNT, CDR2 YYREEE (reference sequence). This CDR3 is 15 amino acids long. The CDR3 loop reads CASSSPGTGNTEAFF. In DNA, the CDR3 is TGTGCCAGCAGCTCGCCCGGGACAGGGAACACTGAAGCTTTCTTT.